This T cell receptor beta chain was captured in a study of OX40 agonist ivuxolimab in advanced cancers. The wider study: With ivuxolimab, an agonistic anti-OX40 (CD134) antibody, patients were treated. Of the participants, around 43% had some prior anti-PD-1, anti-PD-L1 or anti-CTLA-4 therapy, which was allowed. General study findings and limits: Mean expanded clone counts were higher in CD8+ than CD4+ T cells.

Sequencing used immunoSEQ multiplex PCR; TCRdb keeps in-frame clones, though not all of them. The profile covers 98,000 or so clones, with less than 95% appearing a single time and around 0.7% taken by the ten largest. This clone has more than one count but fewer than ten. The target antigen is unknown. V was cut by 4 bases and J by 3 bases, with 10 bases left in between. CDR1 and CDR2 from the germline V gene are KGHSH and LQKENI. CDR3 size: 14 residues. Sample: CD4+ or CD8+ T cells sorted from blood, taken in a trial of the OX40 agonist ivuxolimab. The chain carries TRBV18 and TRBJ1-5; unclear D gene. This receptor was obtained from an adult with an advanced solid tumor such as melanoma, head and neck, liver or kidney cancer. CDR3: CASSRGGDNQPQHF. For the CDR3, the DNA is TGTGCCAGCTCACGGGGTGGGGACAATCAGCCCCAGCATTTT.